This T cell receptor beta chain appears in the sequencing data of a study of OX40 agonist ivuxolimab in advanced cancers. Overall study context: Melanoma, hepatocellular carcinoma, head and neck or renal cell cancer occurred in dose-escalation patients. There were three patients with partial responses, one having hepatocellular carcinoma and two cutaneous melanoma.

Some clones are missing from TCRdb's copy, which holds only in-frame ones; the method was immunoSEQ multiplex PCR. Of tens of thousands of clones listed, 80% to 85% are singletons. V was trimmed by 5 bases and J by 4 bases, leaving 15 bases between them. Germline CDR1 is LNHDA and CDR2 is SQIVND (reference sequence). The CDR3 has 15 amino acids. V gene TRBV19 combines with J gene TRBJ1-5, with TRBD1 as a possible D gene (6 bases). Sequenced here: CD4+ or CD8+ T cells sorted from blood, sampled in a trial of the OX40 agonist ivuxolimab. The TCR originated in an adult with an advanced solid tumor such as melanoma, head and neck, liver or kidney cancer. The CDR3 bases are TGTGCCAGTAGTGGGAGAGGGACAATGAATCAGCCCCAGCATTTT. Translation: CASSGRGTMNQPQHF. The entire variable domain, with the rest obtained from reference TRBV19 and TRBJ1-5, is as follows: DGGITQSPKYLFRKEGQNVTLSCEQNLNHDAMYWYRQDPGQGLRLIYYSQIVNDFQKGDIAEGYSVSREKKESFPLTVTSAQKNPTAFYLCASSGRGTMNQPQHFGDGTRLSIL.